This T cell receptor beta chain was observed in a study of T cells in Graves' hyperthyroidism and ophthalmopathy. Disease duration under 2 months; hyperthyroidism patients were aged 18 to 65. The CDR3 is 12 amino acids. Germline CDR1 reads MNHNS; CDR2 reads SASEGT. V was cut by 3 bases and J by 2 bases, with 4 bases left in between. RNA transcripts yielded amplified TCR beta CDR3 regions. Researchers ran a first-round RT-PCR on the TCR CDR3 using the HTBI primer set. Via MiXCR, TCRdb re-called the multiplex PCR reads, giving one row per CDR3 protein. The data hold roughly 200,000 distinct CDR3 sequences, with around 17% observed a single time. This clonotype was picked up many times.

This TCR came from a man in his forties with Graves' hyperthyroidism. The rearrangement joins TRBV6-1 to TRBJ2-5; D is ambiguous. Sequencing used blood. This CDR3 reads CASSDQQETQYF. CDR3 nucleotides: TGTGCCAGCAGTGATCAGCAAGAGACCCAGTACTTC.